The source of this T cell receptor beta chain is a study of blood T cell repertoires in COVID-19. Looking at the study overall: There were acute and convalescent COVID-19 samples, and they came from the United States, Italy and Spain.

Produced via immunoSEQ multiplex PCR; TCRdb's table is partial and in-frame only. The table has some 230,000 clones, roughly nine tenths seen once; the top ten hold roughly 3.7%. The CDR3 is 16 amino acids. The germline CDR1 and CDR2 sequences are KGHSH and LQKENI. V gave up 3 bases and J gave up 5 bases, with 19 bases separating them. This clone was seen more than once but under ten times. Participants came from fewer than 25 US areas, aged about 18 to 89 years. The sequence derives from a woman aged 18 to 35 in a cohort exposed to, infected with or recovered from COVID-19 (not recorded which). The sequenced material came from PBMCs or T cells enriched from blood (not recorded which). The chain links TRBV18 to TRBJ1-1; D ambiguous. The CDR3, as DNA: TGTGCCAGCTCACCTACCCGCGGGAGGGTGGGGACTGAAGCTTTCTTT. Translated: CASSPTRGRVGTEAFF.